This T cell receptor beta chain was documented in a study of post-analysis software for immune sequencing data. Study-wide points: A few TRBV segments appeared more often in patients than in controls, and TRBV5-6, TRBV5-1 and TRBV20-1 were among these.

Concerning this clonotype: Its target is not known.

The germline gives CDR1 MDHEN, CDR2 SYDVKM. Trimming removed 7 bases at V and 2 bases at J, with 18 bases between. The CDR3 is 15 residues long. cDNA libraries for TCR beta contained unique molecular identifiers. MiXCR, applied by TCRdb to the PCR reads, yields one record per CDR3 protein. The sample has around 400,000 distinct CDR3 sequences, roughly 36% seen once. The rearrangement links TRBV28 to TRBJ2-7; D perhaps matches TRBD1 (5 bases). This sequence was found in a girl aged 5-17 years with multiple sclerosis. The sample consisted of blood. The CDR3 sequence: CASTSGSGNTYEQYF. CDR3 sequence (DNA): TGTGCCAGCACCTCAGGTTCAGGGAACACCTACGAGCAGTACTTC.